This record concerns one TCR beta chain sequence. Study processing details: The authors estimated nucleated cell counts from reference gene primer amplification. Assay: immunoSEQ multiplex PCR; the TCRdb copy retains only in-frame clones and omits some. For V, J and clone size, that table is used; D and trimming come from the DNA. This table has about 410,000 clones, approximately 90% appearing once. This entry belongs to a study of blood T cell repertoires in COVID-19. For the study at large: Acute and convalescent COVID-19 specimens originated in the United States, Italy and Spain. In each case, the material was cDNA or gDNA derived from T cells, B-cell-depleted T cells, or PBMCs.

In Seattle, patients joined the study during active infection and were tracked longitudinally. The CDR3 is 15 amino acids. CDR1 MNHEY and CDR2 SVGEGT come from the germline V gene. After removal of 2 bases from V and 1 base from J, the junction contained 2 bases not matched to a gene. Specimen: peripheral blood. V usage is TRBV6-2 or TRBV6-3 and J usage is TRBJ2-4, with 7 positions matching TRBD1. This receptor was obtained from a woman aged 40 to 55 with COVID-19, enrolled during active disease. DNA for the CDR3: TGTGCCAGCAGTTACGAGGGGGCCGCCAAAAACATTCAGTACTTC. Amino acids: CASSYEGAAKNIQYF.